This T cell receptor beta chain was profiled in a study of blood T cell repertoires in COVID-19. Background on the study: The study drew acute and convalescent COVID-19 samples from the United States, Italy and Spain.

Repertoires were generated with immunoSEQ multiplex PCR, while TCRdb's copy carries only in-frame clones and drops some. The data show almost 400,000 clones, with around nine tenths seen just once and 1.7% held by the top ten. The CDR3 totals 18 residues. The J segment lost 4 bases and the V segment lost 6 bases, leaving 16 bases of the junction unmatched. CDR1 is ENHRY and CDR2 is SYGVKD in the germline V gene. The study counted Cohort 3 donors as recovered given two negative PCRs, clearance, or symptom resolution. The rearrangement uses TRBV10-3 and TRBJ2-2; 8 bases agree with TRBD1. This clonotype was sampled from a woman aged 30 to 39 who had recovered from COVID-19. The specimen was PBMCs or T cells enriched from blood (not recorded which). CDR3 nucleotide sequence: TGTGCCATCAGACCCGGGACAGGCGCCGGATCGGGCACCGGGGAGCTGTTTTTT. This gives the protein CAIRPGTGAGSGTGELFF.